Listed below are T cell receptor beta chains from one sample, sequenced in a study of blood T cell repertoires in COVID-19. Only in-frame clones appear in the TCRdb table, and some are missing; sequencing was by immunoSEQ multiplex PCR. The top ten clones hold 2% to 3% of a sample with under 300,000 clones, more than 80% of them seen once. Material: PBMCs or T cells enriched from blood (not recorded which). The source is a woman younger than 30 who had recovered from COVID-19. Each CDR3 is given with its conserved first and last residue. Fields, in order: D gene, V gene, CDR3 length, clone size, J gene, CDR3 DNA, CDR3 protein. The D gene is left open where the match is weak. A clone size is listed for some rows: how often the clone was seen (once, few, many), or a class if it is expanded.

>TRBD1|TRBV10-3|14|.|TRBJ2-5
TGTGCCATCAGACCGGGACAGGGGGGGGAGACCCAGTACTTC
CAIRPGQGGETQYF
>.|TRBV11-2|15|once|TRBJ1-6
TGTGCCAGCAGCCTCCAACAGGGTACTAATTCACCCCTCCACTTT
CASSLQQGTNSPLHF
>.|TRBV7-6|13|.|TRBJ1-1
TGTGCCAGCAGCCTCCGACAGAAAACTGAAGCTTTCTTT
CASSLRQKTEAFF
>.|TRBV2|15|.|TRBJ1-5
TGTGCCAGCAGAGATCCTGGGGCGGCTCATCAGCCCCAGCATTTT
CASRDPGAAHQPQHF
>.|TRBV1|15|.|TRBJ1-6
TGCACCAGCAAAAAAAGGGGCATAAGTGATTCACCCCTCCACTTT
CTSKKRGISDSPLHF
>TRBD1|TRBV27|15|.|TRBJ1-4
TGTGCCAGCAGTCCTTGGGACAGGGAAAATGAAAAACTGTTTTTT
CASSPWDRENEKLFF
>TRBD1|TRBV6-6|13|.|TRBJ1-2
TGTGCCAGCACCAAGACAGGGGAGTGGGGCTACACCTTC
CASTKTGEWGYTF
>.|TRBV5-6|18|.|TRBJ2-6
TGTGCCAGCAGCTTGGCCGGTCCAGGTCCCCTCGGGGCCAACGTCCTGACTTTC
CASSLAGPGPLGANVLTF
>TRBD2|TRBV6-6|20|.|TRBJ2-3
TGTGCCAGCAGTCCACCCCTAGGGCTAGCGGGGGGGCCTAGCACAGATACGCAGTATTTT
CASSPPLGLAGGPSTDTQYF
>.|TRBV19|15|.|TRBJ1-1
TGTGCCAGTAGTTCAAAGACAGGACTGAACACTGAAGCTTTCTTT
CASSSKTGLNTEAFF
>TRBD1|TRBV4-1|16|.|TRBJ1-4
TGCGCCAGCAGCCAGGGACAGGAGGCGGCTAATGAAAAACTGTTTTTT
CASSQGQEAANEKLFF
>TRBD1|TRBV2|14|once|TRBJ1-4
TGTGCCAGCAGTTTACAGGGGGGAGATGAAAAACTGTTTTTT
CASSLQGGDEKLFF
>TRBD1|TRBV6-5|13|once|TRBJ1-2
TGTGCCAGCAGTTGGGACAGAACTTATGGCTACACCTTC
CASSWDRTYGYTF
>TRBD2|TRBV3-1/TRBV3-2|15|.|TRBJ2-1
TGTGCCACCAGCATCTTAGCGGGCACCTACAATGAGCAGTTCTTC
CATSILAGTYNEQFF
>.|TRBV7-8|15|once|TRBJ1-1
TGTGCCAGCAGCTCCTCGGGACTGATGAACACTGAAGCTTTCTTT
CASSSSGLMNTEAFF
>TRBD1|TRBV18|14|.|TRBJ1-2
TGTGCCAGCTCACCGAGGGACAGGGGGCTTGGCTACACCTTC
CASSPRDRGLGYTF
>TRBD1|TRBV5-1|14|.|TRBJ1-2
TGCGCCAGCAGCTCAAACAGGGGGACCTATGGCTACACCTTC
CASSSNRGTYGYTF
>TRBD1|TRBV10-2|16|.|TRBJ1-5
TGCGCCAGCAGGGATACCGGACAGGGCGGGCATCAGCCCCAGCATTTT
CASRDTGQGGHQPQHF
>.|TRBV7-2|13|.|TRBJ2-1
TGTGCCAGCAGCTTCTACTCCTACAATGAGCAGTTCTTC
CASSFYSYNEQFF
>.|TRBV6-2/TRBV6-3|13|.|TRBJ2-1
TGTGCCAGCAGTCCGCCGTCCGGGGATGAGCAGTTCTTC
CASSPPSGDEQFF
>.|TRBV9|14|.|TRBJ1-5
TGTGCCAGCAGCGTGGGACAAAGCAATCAGCCCCAGCATTTT
CASSVGQSNQPQHF
>.|TRBV28|16|.|TRBJ1-5
TGTGCCAGCAGTTCCGACAGGTCCGGGGGCAATCAGCCCCAGCATTTT
CASSSDRSGGNQPQHF
>.|TRBV5-6|13|.|TRBJ1-1
TGTGCCAGCAGCATCGGGGGGGCAGTCGGAGCTTTCTTT
CASSIGGAVGAFF
>TRBD1|TRBV6-5|14|once|TRBJ1-2
TGTGCCAGCAGTCTGACAGGGGGCGATTATGGCTACACCTTC
CASSLTGGDYGYTF
>.|TRBV7-9|17|.|TRBJ1-1
TGTGCCAGCAGCTTAGTCCGGGGGGGCTCGGAGAACACTGAAGCTTTCTTT
CASSLVRGGSENTEAFF
>.|TRBV10-3|16|.|TRBJ1-1
TGTGCCATCAGTGACCCCCGACGGCGGGGGAACACTGAAGCTTTCTTT
CAISDPRRRGNTEAFF
>.|TRBV2|13|.|TRBJ1-2
TGTGCCAGCAGTCGGGGGGCTGGCTATGGCTACACCTTC
CASSRGAGYGYTF
>.|TRBV30|13|.|TRBJ1-1
TGTGCCTGGAGCCGTTACATGAACACTGAAGCTTTCTTT
CAWSRYMNTEAFF
>.|TRBV9|14|.|TRBJ2-3
TGTGCCAGCAGCCCCTGGGCCAACACAGATACGCAGTATTTT
CASSPWANTDTQYF
>TRBD2|TRBV3-1/TRBV3-2|20|.|TRBJ2-1
TGTGCCAGCAGCCCTGGACTAGCGGGGGCCACTTCAAGCTCCTACAATGAGCAGTTCTTC
CASSPGLAGATSSSYNEQFF
>TRBD1|TRBV5-5|14|once|TRBJ1-2
TGTGCCAGCAGCATCGACAGGGGATACTATGGCTACACCTTC
CASSIDRGYYGYTF
>.|TRBV14|15|.|TRBJ2-7
TGTGCCAGCAGCCAAGCAGGGGCCCGACGGTACGAGCAGTACTTC
CASSQAGARRYEQYF
>.|TRBV15|15|.|TRBJ1-2
TGTGCCACCAGCAGACAGACCGAAAGGGGTCATGGCTACACCTTC
CATSRQTERGHGYTF
>TRBD1|TRBV5-1|15|.|TRBJ1-5
TGCGCCAGCAGCCCCGAGGGGGCTGCTGGTCAGCCCCAGCATTTT
CASSPEGAAGQPQHF
>TRBD1|TRBV11-2|15|.|TRBJ1-2
TGTGCCAGCAGCTCGAGGACAGGGGTTTATTATGGCTACACCTTC
CASSSRTGVYYGYTF
>.|TRBV12-5|14|.|TRBJ1-1
TGTGCTACCACTGGGAGGGGACACTACACTGAAGCTTTCTTT
CATTGRGHYTEAFF
>.|TRBV19|18|.|TRBJ2-2
TGTGCCAGTAGTATAGATCTATTGGGCAGGGGGAACACCGGGGAGCTGTTTTTT
CASSIDLLGRGNTGELFF
>.|TRBV5-4|14|many|TRBJ1-4
TGTGCCAGCAGCTTGGAGGGAGGCAGCGAAAAACTGTTTTTT
CASSLEGGSEKLFF
>.|TRBV12-3/TRBV12-4|13|.|TRBJ2-7
TGTGCCAGCAGCCCCGGGTACCCCTACGAGCAGTACTTC
CASSPGYPYEQYF
>TRBD1|TRBV19|17|once|TRBJ1-1
TGTGCCAGTAGTATAGTCGGGACAGGGGAACCCAACACTGAAGCTTTCTTT
CASSIVGTGEPNTEAFF
>.|TRBV5-1|14|once|TRBJ2-3
TGCGCCAGCAGCCTGGGTCGGGACACAGATACGCAGTATTTT
CASSLGRDTDTQYF
>TRBD1|TRBV9|16|.|TRBJ2-2
TGTGCCAGCAGCGTGGTACAGGGGGCCGGCACCGGGGAGCTGTTTTTT
CASSVVQGAGTGELFF
>TRBD2|TRBV11-2|17|.|TRBJ2-1
TGTGCCAGCAGCCCATACTCAGCGGGGGGCGATTACAATGAGCAGTTCTTC
CASSPYSAGGDYNEQFF
>.|TRBV28|14|.|TRBJ1-5
TGTGCCAGCAGACTACAGGGCAGCAATCAGCCCCAGCATTTT
CASRLQGSNQPQHF
>.|TRBV4-1|16|.|TRBJ2-7
TGCGCCAGCAGCCAAGAAATAGGAGGGGTCCTCTACGAGCAGTACTTC
CASSQEIGGVLYEQYF
>.|TRBV28|14|.|TRBJ1-5
TGTGCCAGCAGTTTATCGGGGAGCAATCAGCCCCAGCATTTT
CASSLSGSNQPQHF
>.|TRBV4-1|16|.|TRBJ1-4
TGCGCCAGCAGCCGCTTAAATCGGAGAGGGAATGAAAAACTGTTTTTT
CASSRLNRRGNEKLFF
>.|TRBV5-5|13|.|TRBJ2-3
TGTGCCAGCAGCCTGGGACGGGGAGATACGCAGTATTTT
CASSLGRGDTQYF
>.|TRBV19|14|.|TRBJ1-2
TGTGCCAGTAGTATAGATTGGACATCCTATGGCTACACCTTC
CASSIDWTSYGYTF
>.|TRBV7-9|14|.|TRBJ1-3
TGTGCCAGCAGCCCGCGGGGGACTGGAAACACCATATATTTT
CASSPRGTGNTIYF
>.|TRBV28|15|few|TRBJ1-2
TGTGCCAGCACCCCAGCGGGGTCCGCTAACTATGGCTACACCTTC
CASTPAGSANYGYTF
>.|TRBV27|15|once|TRBJ2-1
TGTGCCAGCAGACCAGGCCGACCCTACTACAATGAGCAGTTCTTC
CASRPGRPYYNEQFF